These 19 T cell receptor beta chains came from one sample sequenced in a study of T cell clusters in autoimmune cytopenias. Multiplex touch-down PCR amplified TRB using TRB-A and TRB-B pools in one tube. With the multiplex PCR reads reprocessed, TCRdb shows one record per CDR3 protein and no DNA. This specimen shows 5,500 to 8,000 distinct CDR3 sequences; the ten leading clones hold about 4.4%. TRB amplification used roughly 250 ng of peripheral blood genomic DNA. These data were also reused for a study on T cell repertoires in aging, cancer and after chemotherapy.

Sequenced sample: peripheral blood. The receptors derive from a human donor in good health.

This chain uses TRBV18 with TRBJ2-7; TCRdb's D gene call, TRBD1, goes unchecked for lack of DNA. The CDR3 has 15 amino acids. Germline CDR1 reads KGHSH; CDR2 reads LQKENI. CDR3 in amino acids: CASSSRTGSSYEQYF.

By frequency, this clonotype registers medium-sized. This chain joins TRBV6-5 and TRBJ2-7; the D gene TCRdb calls, TRBD2, cannot be checked with no DNA. Germline V gene data show CDR1 as MNHEY and CDR2 as SVGAGI. This CDR3 has 14 residues. This CDR3 is CASRPGTSGRSAYF.

By frequency, this clonotype registers medium-sized. The chain recombines TRBV27 with TRBJ2-7; TCRdb outputs TRBD1, but without DNA this stays unchecked. The germline gives CDR1 MNHEY, CDR2 SMNVEV (reference sequence). This CDR3 has 15 residues. CDR3 protein: CASSFRQGRFNEQYF.

This clonotype is identified as medium-sized (0.01 to 0.1%) from frequency. This rearrangement joins TRBV6-1 to TRBJ2-3; checking the TCRdb D call of TRBD1 is not possible without DNA. CDR1 and CDR2 (germline): MNHNS, SASEGT. The CDR3 runs 15 residues. This CDR3 reads CASRAPGGVADTQYF.

The J gene is TRBJ1-5, the V gene TRBV7-6; TCRdb selects TRBD1, and the lack of DNA leaves this call unchecked. Per the germline V gene, CDR1 is SGHVS and CDR2 is FNYEAQ. The length of the CDR3 is 14 residues. CDR3 loop: CASSLTGGGQPQHF.

The chain has TRBV6-2 or TRBV6-3 and TRBJ2-7; checking the TCRdb D call of TRBD1 is not possible without DNA. Germline V gene sequence: CDR1 MNHEY, CDR2 SVGEGT. There are 15 residues in the CDR3. CDR3 loop: CASSYPMMGGYEQYF.

The chain links TRBV6-5 to TRBJ2-1. CDR3 length: 12 residues. From germline, CDR1 is MNHEY and CDR2 SVGAGI. CDR3 amino acids: CASSYSYNEQFF.

This clonotype is labeled medium-sized (0.01 to 0.1%) based on frequency. This CDR3 reads CASSPRTSGFYEQYF. This chain links TRBV18 with TRBJ2-7; as DNA is missing, the TRBD2 call by TCRdb cannot be tested. This CDR3 region has 15 residues. Germline V gene data show CDR1 as KGHSH and CDR2 as LQKENI.

The chain has TRBV4-3 and TRBJ2-7; the D call of TRBD2 rests on TCRdb alone, since no DNA is present to check it. The CDR3 sequence is 14 residues long. The germline gives CDR1 LGHNA, CDR2 YSLEER. CDR3 region: CASSQGANSYEQYF.

The CDR3 here is CAISGGQGTYEQYF. The chain has TRBV10-3 and TRBJ2-7; TCRdb's D gene call, TRBD1, goes unchecked for lack of DNA. Looked up from germline, CDR1 is ENHRY and CDR2 is SYGVKD. The CDR3 runs to 14 residues.

The chain joins TRBV5-4 to TRBJ2-7; TCRdb's D gene call, TRBD1, goes unchecked for lack of DNA. CDR1 is SGHNT, CDR2 YYREEE, per germline (reference sequence). The CDR3 has 16 amino acids. CDR3: CASSGGGTGSSYEQYF.

V is TRBV6-6 and J is TRBJ2-5; TCRdb picks TRBD1, but there is no DNA to check that call. CDR3 length: 14 residues. Germline assignment: CDR1 MNHNY and CDR2 SVGAGI (reference sequence). CDR3 in amino acids: CASSAPGTGETQYF.

The chain joins TRBV18 to TRBJ1-1; checking the TCRdb D call of TRBD1 is not possible without DNA. CDR1 KGHSH and CDR2 LQKENI come from the germline V gene. The CDR3 is 16 residues long. The CDR3: CASSPYSGGGNTEAFF.

This chain links TRBV27 with TRBJ1-5; without DNA, the TCRdb call of TRBD1 cannot be checked. The V gene's germline CDR1 is MNHEY and CDR2 SMNVEV (reference sequence). This CDR3 is built from 17 residues. CDR3 sequence: CASSAIDRAYSNQPQHF.

Considering frequency, this clonotype is medium-sized (0.01 to 0.1%). The chain recombines TRBV27 with TRBJ2-7; there is no DNA to check the TCRdb D call of TRBD1. CDR3 size: 13 residues. CDR1 and CDR2 (germline): MNHEY, SMNVEV (reference sequence). CDR3 protein: CASRRDRAYEQYF.

This clonotype is called medium-sized based on its frequency. The chain recombines TRBV12-3 or TRBV12-4 with TRBJ1-1. The CDR3 spans 13 residues. The CDR3: CASSPFGWTEAFF.

This clonotype is classed as large (0.1 to 1%) by frequency. The chain uses TRBV29-1 and TRBJ2-2. Germline V CDR1 and CDR2: SQVTM, ANQGSEA. The CDR3 is made up of 12 amino acids. The CDR3: CSVERFTGELFF.

The chain couples TRBV19 to TRBJ2-7; TCRdb selects TRBD2, and the lack of DNA leaves this call unchecked. CDR1 and CDR2 from the germline V gene are LNHDA and SQIVND (reference sequence). The CDR3 sequence is 15 residues long. CDR3 sequence reads: CASSILGTAPNEQYF.

This clonotype shows up as medium-sized by frequency. The J gene is TRBJ2-7, the V gene TRBV27; the TRBD2 assignment by TCRdb is unverifiable without DNA. The CDR3 is 15 amino acids. CDR1 is MNHEY, CDR2 SMNVEV, per germline (reference sequence). CDR3 in amino acids: CASSLGREGTYEQYF.